This entry concerns a single T cell receptor (beta chain). Germline V gene lookup returns CDR1 MNHEY and CDR2 SVGAGI. This CDR3 is 14 amino acids long. V was cut by 2 bases and J by 1 base, with 8 bases left in between. This record belongs to a study of technical replicates of blood from a handful of donors. Assay used: immunoSEQ multiplex PCR; TCRdb lists only in-frame clones, some missing. Seen here are tens of thousands of clones, approximately 94% observed once, and the top ten hold 0.38%. What was sequenced was T cells isolated from PBMCs. The chain is built from TRBV6-5 and TRBJ1-1; possibly TRBD1 for D (6 bases). The TCR sequence derives from a human donor in good health. DNA for the CDR3: TGTGCCAGCAGTTACCAGGGGTGGAACACTGAAGCTTTCTTT. The encoded protein is CASSYQGWNTEAFF.